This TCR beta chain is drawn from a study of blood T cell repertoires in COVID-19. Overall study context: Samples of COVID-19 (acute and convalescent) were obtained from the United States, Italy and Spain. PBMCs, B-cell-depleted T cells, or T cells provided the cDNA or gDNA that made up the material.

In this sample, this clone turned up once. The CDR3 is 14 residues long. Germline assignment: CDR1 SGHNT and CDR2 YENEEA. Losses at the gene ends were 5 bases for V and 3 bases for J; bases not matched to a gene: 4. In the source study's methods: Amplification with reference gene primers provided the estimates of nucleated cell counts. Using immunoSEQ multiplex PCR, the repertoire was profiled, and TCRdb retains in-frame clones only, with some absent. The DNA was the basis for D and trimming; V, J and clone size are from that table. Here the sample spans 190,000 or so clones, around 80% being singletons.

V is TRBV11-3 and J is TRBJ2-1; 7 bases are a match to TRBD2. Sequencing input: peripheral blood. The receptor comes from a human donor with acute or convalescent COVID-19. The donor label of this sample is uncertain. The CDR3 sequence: CASSRAGSYNEQFF. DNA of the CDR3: TGTGCCAGCAGCCGAGCGGGAAGCTACAATGAGCAGTTCTTC.